Shown below are 32 T cell receptor beta chains from a single sample sequenced in a study of shared T cell receptors in the human thymus. The method was immunoSEQ multiplex PCR; TCRdb's version includes in-frame clones alone and lacks a portion of them. The table has about 660,000 clones, roughly 90% seen once. These sequences were also reported in another study, on human thymus T cells.

Material: thymocytes. All receptors come from a boy under three years old with a congenital heart defect.

V and J are TRBV11-2 and TRBJ2-7; a weak D match, TRBD1 (7 bases). The length of the CDR3 is 15 residues. With 2 bases removed from V and 6 bases from J, the gap between germline ends came to 17 bases. Germline CDR1 and CDR2: SGHAT and FQNNGV. CDR3 nucleotide sequence: TGTGCCAGCAGCTTATTCAGGGGGGCCCGGGTCGAGCAGTACTTC. Its translation: CASSLFRGARVEQYF.

This clone was counted a single time. The V and J genes are TRBV9 and TRBJ2-1; D is unclear. CDR3 length: 16 residues. The germline gives CDR1 SGDLS, CDR2 YYNGEE. V lost 5 bases and J lost 0, with 15 bases in between. The CDR3 protein is CASSSGSVRSYNEQFF. CDR3 DNA: TGTGCCAGCAGTTCCGGGTCAGTCCGCTCCTACAATGAGCAGTTCTTC.

The chain couples TRBV28 to TRBJ1-5, with D uncertain. The CDR3 is made up of 13 amino acids. CDR1 and CDR2 from the germline V gene are MDHEN and SYDVKM. The chain's CDR3 is CATGLDSNQPQHF. DNA of the CDR3: TGTGCGACCGGACTGGATAGCAATCAGCCCCAGCATTTT.

V gene TRBV19 combines with J gene TRBJ1-5; 7 nucleotides agree with TRBD1. This CDR3 region has 13 residues. J lost 6 bases, V lost 8 bases, and 7 bases had no gene match. CDR1 and CDR2 from the germline V gene are LNHDA and SQIVND (reference sequence). The CDR3 DNA sequence: TGTGCCAGTCTCCAGGCAGGGGGTCAGCCCCAGCATTTT. This codes for CASLQAGGQPQHF.

The chain couples TRBV28 to TRBJ2-1, with no clear D. V was trimmed by 3 bases and J by 5 bases, leaving 8 bases between them. The CDR3 is 13 residues long. Germline V gene sequence: CDR1 MDHEN, CDR2 SYDVKM. CDR3 region: CASSFAYHNEQFF. In DNA, the CDR3 is TGTGCCAGCAGTTTCGCCTACCACAATGAGCAGTTCTTC.

V is TRBV28 and J is TRBJ2-7; D gene uncertain. V was clipped by 6 bases and J by 4 bases, with 7 bases between them. Germline assignment: CDR1 MDHEN and CDR2 SYDVKM. The CDR3 is 11 residues long. The CDR3 sequence: CASRAWYEQYF. CDR3 nucleotide sequence: TGTGCCAGCAGGGCTTGGTACGAGCAGTACTTC.

The chain joins TRBV5-1 to TRBJ2-7; possible D gene TRBD2, 5 bases. From germline, CDR1 is SGHRS and CDR2 YFSETQ. The CDR3 has 13 amino acids. The germline V and J ends were trimmed by 3 bases and 3 bases, with 10 bases remaining between them. CDR3 region: CASSSGGFYEQYF. CDR3 in DNA: TGCGCCAGCAGCTCCGGAGGTTTCTACGAGCAGTACTTC.

The V call is TRBV19, the J call TRBJ1-2; a possible D gene is TRBD1 (5 bases). Germline V gene sequence: CDR1 LNHDA, CDR2 SQIVND (reference sequence). V was shortened by 9 bases and J by 2 bases, with 13 bases between the two germline ends. The CDR3 has 13 residues. CDR3 sequence (DNA): TGTGCCAGCCAGGGAATTCAAAACTATGGCTACACCTTC. Its translation is CASQGIQNYGYTF.

The chain joins TRBV5-6 to TRBJ2-7; D is perhaps TRBD1 (6 bases). Deletions cut 4 bases from V and 1 base from J, with 21 bases between. The CDR3 length is 17 residues. Germline CDR1 reads SGHDT; CDR2 reads YYEEEE. The CDR3 loop is CASSQTGSPRSSYEQYF. In DNA, the CDR3 is TGTGCCAGCAGCCAAACAGGGTCCCCGAGGTCGTCCTACGAGCAGTACTTC.

The V gene is TRBV27, the J gene TRBJ2-7; TRBD2 matches 8 bases. The trim removed 6 bases at V and 2 bases at J, leaving 9 bases unmatched. CDR3 length equals 15 residues. Germline lookup yields CDR1 MNHEY and CDR2 SMNVEV (reference sequence). The CDR3 nucleotides read TGTGCCAGCAGGGGCTCGGGGGGGATTCCCTACGAGCAGTACTTC. Amino acids: CASRGSGGIPYEQYF.

The rearrangement uses TRBV5-1 and TRBJ1-5; D is undetermined. V dropped 1 base and J dropped 0 bases, with 14 bases sitting between them. This CDR3 region has 17 residues. Germline CDR1 is SGHRS and CDR2 is YFSETQ. The CDR3 reads CASSLFPGSFSNQPQHF. CDR3 coding DNA: TGCGCCAGCAGCTTGTTTCCGGGAAGTTTTAGCAATCAGCCCCAGCATTTT.

Comment on this clone: One end of the junction varies from germline; a read error may be responsible. The rearrangement uses TRBV28 and TRBJ1-5; tentative D call: TRBD1 (5 bases). The CDR3 is 17 amino acids. CDR1 MDHEN and CDR2 SYDVKM come from the germline V gene. The CDR3 loop reads CASRLYGGGIGNQPQHF. CDR3 nucleotide sequence: TGTGCCAGCAGATTATACGGGGGGGGGATTGGCAATCAGCCCCAGCATTTT.

The CDR3 spells CASTPDRSSYNEQFF. In DNA, the CDR3 is TGTGCCAGTACCCCCGACAGAAGCTCCTACAATGAGCAGTTCTTC. V usage is TRBV19 and J usage is TRBJ2-1; a weak D match, TRBD1 (5 bases). CDR1 LNHDA and CDR2 SQIVND come from the germline V gene (reference sequence). V was pared by 7 bases and J by 0 bases, with 13 bases between. CDR3 length: 15 amino acids.

The V call is TRBV6-6, the J call TRBJ2-2; 12 nucleotides agree with TRBD2. Trimming cost V 7 bases and J 4 bases; bases outside gene matches: 4. CDR1 MNHNY and CDR2 SVGAGI come from the germline V gene (reference sequence). CDR3 length equals 15 residues. CDR3 amino acids: CASTSGRAVTGELFF. The CDR3 DNA is TGTGCCAGCACTAGCGGGAGGGCCGTCACCGGGGAGCTGTTTTTT.

This chain uses TRBV30 with TRBJ1-1; 7 bases line up with TRBD1. Germline trimming cut 3 bases from V and 3 bases from J; bases unmatched to any gene: 16. CDR3 length: 17 residues. Germline V gene lookup returns CDR1 GTSNPN and CDR2 SVGIG (reference sequence). The CDR3 here is CAWRIRGGGKKDTEAFF. The CDR3 region has the DNA TGTGCCTGGAGAATTCGAGGGGGCGGAAAGAAGGACACTGAAGCTTTCTTT.

The J gene is TRBJ2-1, the V gene TRBV27, with D tentatively TRBD2 (5 bases). The V end was cut by 9 bases, the J end by 0 bases, with 9 bases between. The germline CDR1 and CDR2 sequences are MNHEY and SMNVEV (reference sequence). The CDR3 is made up of 13 amino acids. The CDR3 DNA reads TGTGCCAGAGGGAGCGCCTCCTACAATGAGCAGTTCTTC. This sequence encodes CARGSASYNEQFF.

The chain couples TRBV10-1 to TRBJ2-7; 9 bases are shared with TRBD2. CDR1 WNHNN and CDR2 SYGVQD come from the germline V gene (reference sequence). CDR3 size: 13 residues. After removal of 8 bases from V and 1 base from J, the junction contained 3 bases not matched to a gene. CDR3 DNA: TGCGCCAGCCGACTAGCGGAATCCTACGAGCAGTACTTC. Its protein product is CASRLAESYEQYF.

CDR3 sequence (DNA): TGTGCCATTTGGGGACCAATAGCGGGAGGGCCGACCGGGGAGCTGTTTTTT. Protein sequence: CAIWGPIAGGPTGELFF. This chain uses TRBV12-1 with TRBJ2-2; the D call in the table, TRBD2, was not verified against the DNA. TRBV12-1 is termed a pseudogene. This CDR3 is built from 17 residues.

The CDR3, as DNA: TGCGCCAGCAGCTTGGCCCGAGGGACAGCCAGCTACGAGCAGTACTTC. Encoded protein: CASSLARGTASYEQYF. The V gene is TRBV5-1, the J gene TRBJ2-7; 7 bases are a match to TRBD1. CDR1 and CDR2 (germline): SGHRS, YFSETQ. V gave up 0 bases and J gave up 3 bases; unmatched junction bases: 9. The CDR3 extends over 16 amino acids. The complete variable domain, with remaining parts taken from reference TRBV5-1 and TRBJ2-7, reads KAGVTQTPRYLIKTRGQQVTLSCSPISGHRSVSWYQQTPGQGLQFLFEYFSETQRNKGNFPGRFSGRQFSNSRSEMNVSTLELGDSALYLCASSLARGTASYEQYFGPGTRLTVT.

This chain joins TRBV5-6 and TRBJ2-7; D is perhaps TRBD2 (5 bases). This CDR3 has 13 residues. The V gene lost 3 bases and the J gene lost 4 bases, with 11 bases spanning the gap. Germline loops: CDR1 SGHDT, CDR2 YYEEEE. Written as DNA, the CDR3 is TGTGCCAGCAGCTCAGAGGGAGCTTACGAGCAGTACTTC. Protein sequence: CASSSEGAYEQYF.

CDR3 residues: CASSLREAYGYTF. In nucleotides, the CDR3 is TGTGCCAGCAGCCTCAGGGAGGCGTATGGCTACACCTTC. The chain has TRBV6-1 and TRBJ1-2, with D perhaps matching TRBD1 (5 bases). V was clipped by 6 bases and J by 5 bases, with 13 bases between them. The CDR3 length is 13 residues. Germline CDR1 and CDR2: MNHNS and SASEGT.

J is TRBJ2-5 and V is TRBV7-9, with a tentative D call TRBD1 (5 bases). The V end lost 6 bases, the J end lost 1 base, and 9 bases lay between the germline ends. Germline V gene lookup returns CDR1 SEHNR and CDR2 FQNEAQ (reference sequence). The CDR3 sequence is 13 residues long. CDR3 bases: TGTGCCAGCAGTTGCGACAGCCAAGAGACCCAGTACTTC. It specifies CASSCDSQETQYF.

CDR3 amino acids: CASSLGRDATLNTGELFF. Here the CDR3 DNA reads TGCGCCAGCAGCTTGGGCAGGGATGCTACCTTGAACACCGGGGAGCTGTTTTTT. V gene TRBV5-1 combines with J gene TRBJ2-2; D is possibly TRBD1 (5 bases). Trimming removed 0 bases from V and 1 base from J, with 16 bases in between. CDR3 length equals 18 residues. CDR1 is SGHRS and CDR2 is YFSETQ in the germline V gene.

The chain carries TRBV10-2 and TRBJ2-7; 12 nucleotides match TRBD2. CDR1 is WSHSY and CDR2 is SAAADI in the germline V gene. V dropped 6 bases and J dropped 5; count of bases not matched to a gene: 11. This CDR3 has 16 residues. The CDR3 here is CASRPPSGRAGDEQYF. In nucleotides, the CDR3 is TGCGCCAGCAGGCCCCCTAGCGGGAGGGCCGGCGACGAGCAGTACTTC.

The V and J genes are TRBV25-1 and TRBJ2-7, with D possibly TRBD2 on 5 matching bases. The CDR3 is made up of 15 amino acids. CDR1 and CDR2 (germline): MGHDK, SYGVNS. Trimming stripped 2 bases from V and 5 bases from J, with 16 bases between. The CDR3 region is CASSERGLFGDEQYF. As DNA, the CDR3 is TGTGCCAGCAGTGAACGAGGGCTCTTCGGCGACGAGCAGTACTTC.

The chain joins TRBV28 to TRBJ2-7; 10 positions agree with TRBD2. The CDR3 is 17 residues long. Germline V gives CDR1 MDHEN, CDR2 SYDVKM. The J segment lost 0 bases and the V segment lost 2 bases, leaving 7 bases of the junction unmatched. The DNA of the CDR3 is TGTGCCAGCAGTTTAACCCCTAGCGGGAGAGTCTCCTACGAGCAGTACTTC. Translating gives CASSLTPSGRVSYEQYF.

The rearrangement joins TRBV25-1 to TRBJ2-1; no definite D call. The germline CDR1 and CDR2 sequences are MGHDK and SYGVNS. This CDR3 has 12 amino acids. Trimming took 5 bases from V and 6 from J, leaving 8 bases between them. The CDR3 sequence: CASSPSTNEQFF. CDR3 coding DNA: TGTGCCAGCAGTCCTTCTACCAATGAGCAGTTCTTC.

This clone was seen only a few times. The V and J genes are TRBV27 and TRBJ2-1; possibly TRBD1 for D (6 bases). V was cut by 4 bases and J by 0 bases, with 16 bases left in between. CDR1 is MNHEY and CDR2 is SMNVEV in the germline V gene (reference sequence). This CDR3 is built from 17 residues. CDR3 amino acids: CASSSCDRLSSYNEQFF. The CDR3 DNA sequence: TGTGCCAGCAGTTCCTGTGACAGGCTGAGCTCCTACAATGAGCAGTTCTTC.

The CDR3 loop reads CASSLSGTGGDGYTF. The CDR3 DNA follows: TGTGCCAGCAGCTTATCCGGGACAGGGGGCGATGGCTACACCTTC. The rearrangement joins TRBV7-9 to TRBJ1-2; 12 positions match TRBD1. This CDR3 comprises 15 residues. V trimming: 2 bases; J trimming: 6 bases; junction bases outside the gene matches: 4. In germline, CDR1 is SEHNR, CDR2 FQNEAQ (reference sequence).

The rearrangement uses TRBV6-5 and TRBJ2-1; 10 bases line up with TRBD1. Germline V gives CDR1 MNHEY, CDR2 SVGAGI. CDR3 size: 15 residues. V gave up 5 bases and J gave up 5 bases; unmatched junction bases: 6. The CDR3 protein is CASSGDRGNDNEQFF. The CDR3 bases are TGTGCCAGCAGTGGGGACAGGGGTAACGACAATGAGCAGTTCTTC.

J is TRBJ2-4 and V is TRBV28; D remains ambiguous. This CDR3 is 15 amino acids long. V was shortened by 3 bases and J by 7 bases, with 16 bases between the two germline ends. CDR1 MDHEN and CDR2 SYDVKM come from the germline V gene. CDR3 nucleotide sequence: TGTGCCAGCAGTTTCTTACAGCCCCATAGGAACATTCAGTACTTC. Translated, it gives CASSFLQPHRNIQYF.

This clone showed up just once. The chain recombines TRBV4-3 with TRBJ2-7; 8 positions match TRBD2. Germline V gene lookup returns CDR1 LGHNA and CDR2 YSLEER. The trim removed 0 bases at V and 4 bases at J, leaving 17 bases unmatched. This CDR3 has 19 residues. The CDR3 DNA reads as TGCGCCAGCAGCCAAGATATAACTAGCGGAAAGTCGAAACTATACGAGCAGTACTTC. Translated: CASSQDITSGKSKLYEQYF.